Described below is a single T cell receptor (beta chain) sequence and its context. Its antigen remains unidentified. Other DNA sequences in the sample encode the same CDR3. CDR1 and CDR2 (germline): MNHEY, SMNVEV (reference sequence). V lost 5 bases and J 3 bases, leaving 10 bases between the germline ends. The CDR3 totals 14 residues. The sample comes from a study of shared clonotypes between healthy human individuals. Study conclusions and caveats: Non-shared clonotypes had lower generation probabilities than clonotypes shared by all four sorted-subset donors.

Naive CD8 isolation took CD45RO-negative cells positively selected for CCR7 and excluded terminally differentiated effector memory CD45RA+ cells. Genomic DNA from each subset was divided evenly over several immunoSEQ plates. Original analysis: As immunoSEQ supplied junction-only sequences (without quality scores), filtering differed. Assay: immunoSEQ multiplex PCR; the TCRdb copy retains only in-frame clones and omits some. V, J and clone size are those of that table, while D and trimming were read from the DNA. Among around 1.9 million clones listed, 80% to 95% were seen once. The sequenced sample was naive CD8+ T cells from PBMCs. The source is a man aged 18 to 30 in good health. Some clones in this sample may be carry-over from other donors' samples. The V and J genes are TRBV27 and TRBJ1-4; tentative D call: TRBD1 (5 bases). CDR3 in amino acids: CASSARGSNEKLFF. The CDR3 DNA sequence: TGTGCCAGCAGTGCGAGGGGTTCTAATGAAAAACTGTTTTTT.